What follows are 18 T cell receptor beta chains derived from one specimen sequenced in a study of blood T cell repertoires in COVID-19. The assay was immunoSEQ multiplex PCR, and TCRdb's table has in-frame clones only and misses some. The table lists around 97,000 clones, around 88% of them singletons. Specimen: peripheral blood. These TCRs come from a human donor in a cohort sampled during active COVID-19.

The genes are TRBV5-1 and TRBJ1-1; D is unresolved. CDR3 length equals 15 residues. Trimming cost V 0 bases and J 2 bases, with 11 bases left between them. The germline gives CDR1 SGHRS, CDR2 YFSETQ. The CDR3 DNA reads as TGCGCCAGCAGCTTGGAGACGACGGGAAACACTGAAGCTTTCTTT. As protein: CASSLETTGNTEAFF.

V usage is TRBV4-3 and J usage is TRBJ2-4; 8 positions match TRBD2. In germline, CDR1 is LGHNA, CDR2 YSLEER. The ends lost 4 bases at V and 2 bases at J; junction bases unmatched: 10. The CDR3 sequence is 17 residues long. DNA for the CDR3: TGCGCCAGCAGCCCAGTGAGCGGGAGTAGTTCCAAAAACATTCAGTACTTC. Its translation is CASSPVSGSSSKNIQYF.

V and J are TRBV10-3 and TRBJ2-5, with 7 positions matching TRBD2. The V and J ends lost 3 bases and 5 bases, in that order; junction bases with no gene match: 12. The V gene's germline CDR1 is ENHRY and CDR2 SYGVKD. CDR3 length: 16 residues. The CDR3 nucleotides read TGTGCCATCAGTGACCCCCTATACAGCGGGGAGGAGACCCAGTACTTC. It codes for CAISDPLYSGEETQYF.

V is TRBV2 and J is TRBJ2-7; TRBD2 matches 7 bases. The V gene's germline CDR1 is SNHLY and CDR2 FYNNEI. The V gene end was trimmed by 8 bases and the J gene end by 2 bases; junction bases not matched to a gene: 3. CDR3 size: 12 residues. CDR3 amino acids: CASSSGTYEQYF. The DNA of the CDR3 is TGTGCCAGCTCTAGCGGAACCTACGAGCAGTACTTC.

V gene TRBV4-1 combines with J gene TRBJ2-5, with TRBD1 identical over 8 bases. In germline, CDR1 is MGHRA, CDR2 YSYEKL. V lost 4 bases to trimming and J lost 6 bases; unmatched junction nucleotides: 10. This CDR3 has 15 amino acids. The CDR3 loop reads CASSRQGSQLQTQYF. The CDR3 DNA follows: TGCGCCAGCAGCCGACAGGGGTCCCAGTTACAGACCCAGTACTTC.

The rearrangement links TRBV10-3 to TRBJ1-1; D is undetermined. The germline V gene has CDR1 ENHRY and CDR2 SYGVKD. V dropped 2 bases and J dropped 7 bases, with 11 bases sitting between them. The CDR3 covers 13 residues. CDR3 amino acids: CAISEKPPHEAFF. In DNA, the CDR3 is TGTGCCATCAGTGAGAAGCCTCCCCATGAAGCTTTCTTT.

This chain uses TRBV19 with TRBJ1-4; D is undetermined. Germline CDR1 LNHDA, CDR2 SQIVND (reference sequence). Trimming left V 5 bases short and J 0 bases short, with 7 bases between. The length of the CDR3 is 14 residues. CDR3 coding DNA: TGTGCCAGTAGTGTGGCAGCAACTAATGAAAAACTGTTTTTT. As protein: CASSVAATNEKLFF. Looking up the rest from reference TRBV19 and TRBJ1-4 gives the full variable domain: DGGITQSPKYLFRKEGQNVTLSCEQNLNHDAMYWYRQDPGQGLRLIYYSQIVNDFQKGDIAEGYSVSREKKESFPLTVTSAQKNPTAFYLCASSVAATNEKLFFGSGTQLSVL.

At least ten counts were recorded for this clone. The chain recombines TRBV7-6 with TRBJ2-1; 10 bases map to TRBD1. This CDR3 has 15 residues. Germline-derived CDR1 and CDR2 are SGHVS and FNYEAQ. The trim removed 5 bases at V and 5 bases at J, leaving 6 bases unmatched. The CDR3 bases are TGTGCCAGCAGCACCCGGGGACAGGGGAACAATGAGCAGTTCTTC. Translating gives CASSTRGQGNNEQFF.

The table lists this clone with a count of one. V is TRBV9 and J is TRBJ1-2; tentative D call: TRBD1 (5 bases). The CDR3 length is 13 residues. Germline V CDR1 and CDR2: SGDLS, YYNGEE. Between the trimmed V and J ends, which lost 4 bases and 4 bases, there was a span of 11 bases. The DNA of the CDR3 is TGTGCCAGCAGCCGTGACAGAGTCTATGGCTACACCTTC. Its translation: CASSRDRVYGYTF.

The rearrangement uses TRBV4-1 and TRBJ1-4, with 7 bases that match TRBD1. Germline V lookup: CDR1 MGHRA, CDR2 YSYEKL. Germline trimming cut 0 bases from V and 6 bases from J; bases unmatched to any gene: 13. The CDR3 loop spans 18 amino acids. The CDR3 protein is CASSQDGPGFTGDEKLFF. For the CDR3, the DNA is TGCGCCAGCAGCCAAGATGGACCCGGCTTTACAGGGGATGAAAAACTGTTTTTT.

The genes are TRBV19 and TRBJ2-7, with a weak D call TRBD1 (6 bases). This CDR3 is built from 13 residues. The ends were cut back, 3 bases at V and 6 bases at J, with 12 bases in the middle. Germline loops: CDR1 LNHDA, CDR2 SQIVND (reference sequence). The DNA for the CDR3 is TGTGCCAGTAGTATGTTACAGGGCGGCGAGCAGTACTTC. Protein product: CASSMLQGGEQYF.

The table lists this clone with a count of one. The junction does not match germline at one end; this may be a read error. This rearrangement joins TRBV7-7 to TRBJ2-5; D is perhaps TRBD2 (7 bases). Germline CDR1 SSHAT, CDR2 FNYEAQ (reference sequence). The CDR3 totals 16 residues. The CDR3 sequence is CASSSVVGGGRETQYF. CDR3 bases: TGTGCTAGCAGCTCAGTCGTAGGGGGGGGAAGGGAGACCCAGTACTTC.

This chain links TRBV5-3 with TRBJ2-1; 8 bases map to TRBD2. TRBV5-3 is an open reading frame, and its role is uncertain. With 3 bases clipped from V and 8 bases from J, the junction kept 10 bases outside the gene matches. The CDR3 runs to 15 residues. Here the CDR3 DNA reads TGTGCCAGAAGCTCTCGGGGGGGCTTCTTCTATGAGCAGTTCTTC. Protein product: CARSSRGGFFYEQFF.

The chain employs TRBV6-5 and TRBJ2-7, with TRBD1 identical over 12 bases. CDR3 size: 14 residues. Trimming cost V 5 bases and J 9 bases; bases outside gene matches: 8. Germline V gives CDR1 MNHEY, CDR2 SVGAGI. The CDR3 protein is CASSPPGQGARQYF. CDR3 DNA sequence: TGTGCCAGCAGTCCGCCGGGACAGGGGGCTCGGCAGTACTTC.

The genes are TRBV6-6 and TRBJ2-2; D call uncertain. The CDR3 runs 12 residues. CDR1 and CDR2 from the germline V gene are MNHNY and SVGAGI (reference sequence). The V and J ends lost 2 bases and 7 bases respectively, with 5 bases between them. The CDR3 DNA follows: TGTGCCAGCAGTTACGAGGTCGGGGAGCTGTTTTTT. It yields the protein CASSYEVGELFF.

The chain links TRBV7-2 to TRBJ2-7; 9 nucleotides match TRBD1. Germline V CDR1 and CDR2: SGHTA, FQGNSA. The CDR3 covers 15 residues. The V and J ends lost 4 bases and 4 bases, in that order; junction bases with no gene match: 8. CDR3 DNA sequence: TGTGCCAGCAGCTACAGGGGGCGGCAGTCTTACGAGCAGTACTTC. Its protein product is CASSYRGRQSYEQYF.

The chain joins TRBV30 to TRBJ1-6; 8 bases are shared with TRBD1. The CDR3 sequence is 14 residues long. Germline loops: CDR1 GTSNPN, CDR2 SVGIG (reference sequence). The V gene end was trimmed by 3 bases and the J gene end by 7 bases; junction bases not matched to a gene: 5. CDR3 protein: CAWSLTGVNSPLHF. CDR3 DNA: TGTGCCTGGAGCCTGACAGGGGTCAATTCACCCCTCCACTTT.

V usage is TRBV5-6 and J usage is TRBJ2-7; perhaps TRBD1 as D (5 bases). Germline CDR1 SGHDT, CDR2 YYEEEE. Trimming took off 4 bases at V and 2 bases at J, with 13 bases between the two ends. The CDR3 loop spans 14 amino acids. This CDR3 is CASSKLGAPYEQYF. CDR3 DNA sequence: TGTGCCAGCAGCAAATTAGGGGCACCCTACGAGCAGTACTTC.